The 2 T cell receptor beta chains given below trace back to one sample, sequenced in a study of cytomegalovirus exposure and HLA in healthy donors. The PCR was carried out with 60 Vbeta primers and 13 Jbeta primers. The method was immunoSEQ multiplex PCR; TCRdb's version includes in-frame clones alone and lacks a portion of them. The profile shows under 250,000 clones, about 78% of them singletons. Sequencing was done on a sample of PBMCs. All receptors come from a male donor in good health and CMV-seronegative.

The CDR3 DNA reads TGTGCCAGCAGTCCCCCGGTAGTTAACACTGAAGCTTTCTTT. It translates to CASSPPVVNTEAFF. V gene TRBV2 combines with J gene TRBJ1-1; D unresolved. V lost 5 bases to trimming and J lost 2 bases, with 12 bases between them. This CDR3 is built from 14 residues. Germline assignment: CDR1 SNHLY and CDR2 FYNNEI.

This chain uses TRBV14 with TRBJ2-7, with D possibly TRBD2 on 6 matching bases. This CDR3 has 12 amino acids. CDR1 and CDR2 (germline): SGHDN, FVKESK. V lost 4 bases and J 3 bases, leaving 7 bases between the germline ends. CDR3 amino acids: CASSLSGYEQYF. CDR3 sequence (DNA): TGTGCCAGCAGCCTTAGCGGCTACGAGCAGTACTTC. The variable domain in full, completed from reference TRBV14 and TRBJ2-7, reads EAGVTQFPSHSVIEKGQTVTLRCDPISGHDNLYWYRRVMGKEIKFLLHFVKESKQDESGMPNNRFLAERTGGTYSTLKVQPAELEDSGVYFCASSLSGYEQYFGPGTRLTVT.